The present entry profiles one TCR beta chain with its context. Antigen: not known. Some clones are missing from TCRdb's copy, which holds only in-frame ones; the method was immunoSEQ multiplex PCR. The profile covers some 84,000 clones, with 80% to 90% appearing a single time and 12% taken by the ten largest. The germline V gene encodes CDR1 SGHTA and CDR2 FQGNSA. The V end lost 4 bases, the J end lost 5 bases, and 14 bases lay between the germline ends. The CDR3 sequence is 14 residues long. The data originate from a study of T cell responses to AZD1222 COVID-19 vaccine. Findings and limits, study-wide: Only a handful of AZD1222 recipients were seropositive at baseline.

This clonotype was obtained from an adult who received the AZD1222 COVID-19 vaccine. Here the sequenced sample was peripheral blood, taken 28 days after the second AZD1222 dose. The gene calls are TRBV7-2 and TRBJ1-1; TRBD1 might be the D (5 bases). The CDR3 nucleotides read TGTGCCAGCAGCTCCGGGCACGGGGGTACTGAAGCTTTCTTT. Translation gives CASSSGHGGTEAFF.